The 21 T cell receptor beta chains in this list originate from one sample, sequenced in a study of T-cell memory formation after mild COVID-19. A single record per CDR3 protein comes from TCRdb applying MiXCR to the 5' RACE reads. Found here are approximately 400,000 distinct CDR3 sequences, more than 20% of them singletons; the top ten hold 7% to 9.5%. Sequencing was done on a sample of PBMCs or a T cell subset sorted from them (not recorded which). These receptors all stem from an adult woman who had mild COVID-19 (a few samples of this study predate the infection). Cell type and time point are not known.

This clonotype has more than one count but fewer than ten. This chain connects TRBV12-3 or TRBV12-4 to TRBJ2-5; TRBD2 matches at 13 bases. Losses at the gene ends were 6 bases for V and 5 bases for J; bases not matched to a gene: 3. This CDR3 region has 14 residues. In nucleotides, the CDR3 is TGTGCCAGCAGAGGGACTAGCGGGATGGAGACCCAGTACTTC. Its translation: CASRGTSGMETQYF.

The sample holds many counts of this clonotype. The DNA is omitted, as the CDR3 cannot be located on it reliably, and the CDR3 follows TCRdb's listing. V usage is TRBV21-1 and J usage is TRBJ2-7; the table's D call, TRBD2, has no DNA check behind it. TRBV21-1 is annotated as a pseudogene. The CDR3 has 16 residues if both end residues are counted. The CDR3 loop is CASTQRVGSGSYEQYF.

This clonotype has just a few counts. The chain combines TRBV4-1 with TRBJ2-2; 9 bases are a match to TRBD2. The V gene end was trimmed by 4 bases and the J gene end by 6 bases; junction bases not matched to a gene: 15. CDR1 MGHRA and CDR2 YSYEKL come from the germline V gene. This CDR3 has 18 residues. The DNA for the CDR3 is TGCGCCAGCAGCCGCCAGGGCGGCGGGGGGGCCTTGGCCGGGGAGCTGTTTTTT. Its protein product is CASSRQGGGGALAGELFF.

The V gene is TRBV13, the J gene TRBJ2-7; D assignment may be TRBD1 or TRBD2 (5 bases each). The germline V gene encodes CDR1 PRHDT and CDR2 FYEKMQ (reference sequence). The CDR3 is made up of 14 amino acids. With 5 bases removed from V and 2 bases from J, the gap between germline ends came to 13 bases. The CDR3 region has the DNA TGTGCCAGCAGCGGGGGAAGTCGCGCCTACGAGCAGTACTTC. Amino acid sequence: CASSGGSRAYEQYF.

The genes are TRBV6-5 and TRBJ1-4, with D hard to call. Germline assignment: CDR1 MNHEY and CDR2 SVGAGI. CDR3 length equals 16 residues. V was trimmed by 6 bases and J by 13 bases, leaving 27 bases between them. The CDR3 protein is CASSKREVTEFGRLFF. DNA for the CDR3: TGTGCCAGCAGCAAAAGAGAGGTTACGGAATTTGGAAGACTGTTTTTT.

The rearrangement uses TRBV6-5 and TRBJ1-1; the D gene is possibly TRBD1 (5 bases). Trimming cost V 2 bases and J 0 bases, with 10 bases left between them. The CDR3 is 15 amino acids. Germline CDR1 MNHEY, CDR2 SVGAGI. The CDR3 nucleotides are TGTGCCAGCAGTTACCAAGGGGCACTGAACACTGAAGCTTTCTTT. Translated: CASSYQGALNTEAFF.

This clonotype was seen a few times. This chain connects TRBV3-1 to TRBJ2-7; TRBD1 matches 7 bases. Germline V gene data show CDR1 as LGHDT and CDR2 as YNNKEL (reference sequence). The CDR3 consists of 14 residues. V gave up 4 bases and J gave up 0 bases; unmatched junction bases: 3. The CDR3 region has the DNA TGTGCCAGCAGCCGACAGGGTCTCTCCTACGAGCAGTACTTC. Translating gives CASSRQGLSYEQYF.

V usage is TRBV12-3 or TRBV12-4 and J usage is TRBJ2-3; D could derive from TRBD1 or TRBD2 (6 bases each). V lost 8 bases, J lost 3 bases, and 15 bases lay in between. The CDR3 runs to 14 residues. The CDR3: CASCYGGLTDTQYF. The DNA of the CDR3 is TGTGCCAGCTGCTACGGGGGCCTTACAGATACGCAGTATTTT.

The genes are TRBV3-1 and TRBJ2-1, with D maybe TRBD2 (7 bases). Germline-derived CDR1 and CDR2 are LGHDT and YNNKEL (reference sequence). V was cut by 5 bases and J by 10 bases, with 21 bases left in between. This CDR3 region has 15 residues. CDR3 coding DNA: TGTGCCAGCAGCGGGACTCCGGGGGGCGTTGGGGAGCAGTTCTTC. Protein product: CASSGTPGGVGEQFF.

This clonotype was counted many times. The chain recombines TRBV5-5 with TRBJ2-7; D is ambiguous. The CDR3 loop spans 12 amino acids. The germline CDR1 and CDR2 sequences are SGHKS and YYEKEE (reference sequence). V was shortened by 3 bases and J by 8 bases, with 12 bases between the two germline ends. Here the CDR3 DNA reads TGTGCCAGCAGCTGGATGGGTAGTCAGCAGTACTTC. Its translation: CASSWMGSQQYF.

This clonotype was found many times. In DNA form, the CDR3 reads TGTGCCAGCAGAAGCACAGGGGGAGGCTCTGGAAACACCATATATTTT. This translates into CASRSTGGGSGNTIYF. The rearrangement links TRBV12-3 or TRBV12-4 to TRBJ1-3, with 8 bases fitting TRBD1. The CDR3 has 16 amino acids. V dropped 6 bases and J dropped 0; count of bases not matched to a gene: 7.

A few counts support this clonotype. The V gene is TRBV4-3, the J gene TRBJ2-4, with a tentative D call TRBD1 (6 bases). Trimming took 1 base from V and 9 from J, leaving 16 bases between them. This CDR3 is built from 15 residues. The germline V gene encodes CDR1 LGHNA and CDR2 YSLEER. The CDR3 DNA follows: TGCGCCAGCAGCCAAGCAAAACAGGACAGCAGCATTCAGTACTTC. It codes for CASSQAKQDSSIQYF.

This CDR3 reads CASSGVSSEAFF. The CDR3 region has the DNA TGTGCCTCCTCTGGGGTGTCGTCTGAAGCTTTCTTT. V is TRBV10-3 and J is TRBJ1-1; D is uncertain. V lost 11 bases and J lost 6, with 16 bases in between. This CDR3 is 12 amino acids long. Germline V gives CDR1 ENHRY, CDR2 SYGVKD.

The rearrangement uses TRBV9 and TRBJ2-7, with 14 bases aligning to TRBD2. The germline V gene encodes CDR1 SGDLS and CDR2 YYNGEE. V was clipped by 3 bases and J by 6 bases; unmatched bases: 5. The CDR3 totals 15 residues. The CDR3 DNA is TGTGCCAGCAGCGAAGGACTAGCGGGAGGAGGCGAGCAGTACTTC. Translated: CASSEGLAGGGEQYF. Together with reference TRBV9 and TRBJ2-7, the CDR3 gives the full variable domain: DSGVTQTPKHLITATGQRVTLRCSPRSGDLSVYWYQQSLDQGLQFLIQYYNGEERAKGNILERFSAQQFPDLHSELNLSSLELGDSALYFCASSEGLAGGGEQYFGPGTRLTVT.

This clonotype came up a few times. The chain employs TRBV29-1 and TRBJ2-7; 11 bases line up with TRBD2. Germline V lookup: CDR1 SQVTM, CDR2 ANQGSEA. V lost 2 bases to trimming and J lost 5 bases; unmatched junction nucleotides: 8. This CDR3 has 15 amino acids. CDR3 sequence reads: CSVESLASGRHEQYF. CDR3 coding DNA: TGCAGCGTTGAATCTTTGGCTAGCGGGAGGCACGAGCAGTACTTC.

This clonotype came up a few times. The chain links TRBV24-1 to TRBJ1-2; tentatively, D is TRBD1 (6 bases). Germline V gene lookup returns CDR1 KGHDR and CDR2 SFDVKD. The V and J ends lost 5 bases and 4 bases respectively, with 13 bases between them. The CDR3 sequence is 14 residues long. The CDR3 bases are TGTGCCACCAGTGGTGGGGGGGCGAGCTATGGCTACACCTTC. Its translation: CATSGGGASYGYTF.

This chain connects TRBV20-1 to TRBJ2-3; D tentatively reads TRBD1 or TRBD2 (5 bases each). This CDR3 region has 14 residues. CDR1 is DFQATT, CDR2 SNEGSKA, per germline (reference sequence). V was clipped by 7 bases and J by 3 bases, with 17 bases between them. The CDR3 spells CSGPPQRGTDTQYF. CDR3 coding DNA: TGCAGTGGGCCTCCCCAGAGGGGAACAGATACGCAGTATTTT.

The gene calls are TRBV11-2 and TRBJ1-1, with 7 nucleotides matching TRBD1. The CDR3 sequence is 17 residues long. Losses at the gene ends were 7 bases for V and 0 bases for J; bases not matched to a gene: 14. CDR1 and CDR2 (germline): SGHAT, FQNNGV. CDR3 nucleotides: TGTGCCAGCATCCAGGGGGGGACCACGGCTTTGAACACTGAAGCTTTCTTT. It is translated as CASIQGGTTALNTEAFF.

The chain uses TRBV4-1 and TRBJ2-1; 10 nucleotides align to TRBD1. The CDR3 runs to 15 residues. Germline assignment: CDR1 MGHRA and CDR2 YSYEKL. The J segment lost 12 bases and the V segment lost 2 bases, leaving 10 bases of the junction unmatched. The CDR3 protein is CASSQQGQGNSLQFF. The CDR3 DNA sequence: TGCGCCAGCAGCCAACAGGGACAGGGGAATAGCTTGCAGTTCTTC.

The chain couples TRBV20-1 to TRBJ2-3; TRBD2 matches 8 bases. The CDR3 extends over 12 amino acids. V was clipped by 6 bases and J by 4 bases; unmatched bases: 3. Germline V lookup: CDR1 DFQATT, CDR2 SNEGSKA (reference sequence). CDR3 in amino acids: CSAPRGADTQYF. CDR3 DNA: TGCAGTGCCCCGCGGGGGGCAGATACGCAGTATTTT.

This CDR3 is CASSSDPGDTQYF. In DNA form, the CDR3 reads TGCGCCAGCAGCTCGGACCCCGGAGATACGCAGTATTTT. The chain links TRBV5-1 to TRBJ2-3; D remains ambiguous. Looked up from germline, CDR1 is SGHRS and CDR2 is YFSETQ. V lost 3 bases, J lost 5 bases, and 10 bases lay in between. The CDR3 has 13 residues.